These 27 T cell receptor beta chains share one sample of origin, sequenced in a study of blood T cell repertoires in COVID-19. Assay: immunoSEQ multiplex PCR; the TCRdb copy retains only in-frame clones and omits some. The repertoire includes 300,000 to 400,000 clones, 87% of them detected once, and just over 9.5% sits in the top ten. The specimen sequenced was peripheral blood. The origin of the receptors is a man aged 25-40 years with COVID-19, enrolled during active disease.

CDR3 coding DNA: TGTGCCAGCTCACTTCAGGGGGCGAGGGATTACGAGCAGTACTTC. Residues: CASSLQGARDYEQYF. The genes are TRBV18 and TRBJ2-7, with 8 positions matching TRBD1. Germline V gene lookup returns CDR1 KGHSH and CDR2 LQKENI. Trimming removed 4 bases from V and 4 bases from J; junction bases left unmatched: 9. CDR3 length equals 15 residues.

This rearrangement joins TRBV7-2 to TRBJ2-7, with 7 bases aligning to TRBD1. V shed 5 bases, J shed 7 bases, and the junction held 8 bases outside the gene matches. The CDR3 has 13 residues. Germline-derived CDR1 and CDR2 are SGHTA and FQGNSA. CDR3 amino acids: CASSITLDREQYF. CDR3 DNA: TGTGCCAGCAGCATCACCCTGGACAGGGAGCAGTACTTC.

The J gene is TRBJ2-2, the V gene TRBV7-9, with D perhaps TRBD2 (6 bases). The CDR3 loop spans 15 amino acids. Trimming left V 3 bases short and J 4 bases short, with 12 bases between. Germline V gives CDR1 SEHNR, CDR2 FQNEAQ (reference sequence). CDR3: CASSFPGLLTGELFF. DNA for the CDR3: TGTGCCAGCAGCTTTCCGGGACTCCTCACCGGGGAGCTGTTTTTT.

Worth noting for this clone: The identical CDR3 is also encoded by other nucleotide sequences in the sample. The chain uses TRBV7-9 and TRBJ2-2; 7 bases fit TRBD2. This CDR3 contains 14 residues. V shed 6 bases and J 4 bases; nucleotides not matched to a gene: 5. CDR1 and CDR2 from the germline V gene are SEHNR and FQNEAQ (reference sequence). The CDR3 sequence is CASRRGGGTGELFF. The CDR3 region has the DNA TGTGCCAGCAGACGTGGCGGGGGCACCGGGGAGCTGTTTTTT.

The genes are TRBV4-2 and TRBJ1-2, with a possible D match to TRBD1 (5 bases). V was pared by 0 bases and J by 1 base, with 15 bases between. The CDR3 contains 17 residues. Looked up from germline, CDR1 is LGHNA and CDR2 is YNFKEQ. The CDR3 nucleotides read TGTGCCAGCAGCCAAGACTATGACAGTGCTCTTAACTATGGCTACACCTTC. Its protein is CASSQDYDSALNYGYTF.

This chain connects TRBV9 to TRBJ2-1, with 7 bases lining up with TRBD1. The CDR3 loop spans 14 amino acids. The trim removed 0 bases at V and 4 bases at J, leaving 1 base unmatched. From germline, CDR1 is SGDLS and CDR2 YYNGEE. The CDR3 sequence: CASSVGDRYNEQFF. The CDR3 nucleotides are TGTGCCAGCAGCGTAGGGGACAGATACAATGAGCAGTTCTTC.

The gene calls are TRBV5-1 and TRBJ2-5; 8 bases line up with TRBD1. Per germline, CDR1 SGHRS and CDR2 YFSETQ. The CDR3 totals 13 residues. Trimming at V came to 7 bases and at J to 4 bases, leaving 6 bases not matched to a gene. The CDR3 loop is CASATGTGETQYF. CDR3 in DNA: TGCGCCAGCGCGACCGGGACAGGAGAGACCCAGTACTTC.

The chain carries TRBV4-3 and TRBJ1-3; maybe TRBD1 (6 bases). The CDR3 contains 14 residues. Germline CDR1 LGHNA, CDR2 YSLEER. V lost 8 bases and J lost 8, with 19 bases in between. Here the CDR3 DNA reads TGCGCCAGCGGAAGGGACATCGCGGGAGACACCATATATTTT. Its translation: CASGRDIAGDTIYF.

This chain links TRBV5-6 with TRBJ2-7, with D perhaps TRBD1 (6 bases). This CDR3 has 15 amino acids. Trimming took off 2 bases at V and 2 bases at J, with 14 bases between the two ends. Germline loops: CDR1 SGHDT, CDR2 YYEEEE. The CDR3 sequence is CASSFMARDTYEQYF. CDR3 sequence (DNA): TGTGCCAGCAGCTTTATGGCCAGGGACACCTACGAGCAGTACTTC.

This chain links TRBV27 with TRBJ1-5; 11 bases are shared with TRBD1. The ends lost 2 bases at V and 1 base at J; junction bases unmatched: 4. This CDR3 is built from 17 residues. The germline CDR1 and CDR2 sequences are MNHEY and SMNVEV (reference sequence). The CDR3 here is CASSLKGQGVSNQPQHF. CDR3 nucleotides: TGTGCCAGCAGTTTAAAGGGACAGGGGGTAAGCAATCAGCCCCAGCATTTT.

The V call is TRBV27, the J call TRBJ1-1; 8 bases fit TRBD1. Trimming cost V 5 bases and J 4 bases; bases outside gene matches: 6. The germline V gene has CDR1 MNHEY and CDR2 SMNVEV (reference sequence). CDR3 length: 14 residues. CDR3 region: CASSLRQGFTEAFF. The CDR3 DNA sequence: TGTGCCAGCAGTCTCAGACAGGGGTTCACTGAAGCTTTCTTT.

The rearrangement joins TRBV7-3 to TRBJ1-2; D perhaps matches TRBD1 (6 bases). The CDR3 spans 14 residues. Trimming cost V 5 bases and J 4 bases, with 14 bases left between them. CDR1 is SGHTA, CDR2 FQGTGA, per germline. In DNA form, the CDR3 reads TGTGCCAGCAGCCCCTTGGACAGTTCCTATGGCTACACCTTC. It translates to CASSPLDSSYGYTF. Complete variable domain (other parts from reference TRBV7-3 and TRBJ1-2): GAGVSQTPSNKVTEKGKYVELRCDPISGHTALYWYRQSLGQGPEFLIYFQGTGAADDSGLPNDRFFAVRPEGSVSTLKIQRTERGDSAVYLCASSPLDSSYGYTFGSGTRLTVV.

This clone appeared a single time. V and J are TRBV2 and TRBJ2-7; the D gene is possibly TRBD2 (5 bases). V lost 7 bases and J 2 bases, leaving 12 bases between the germline ends. Germline V CDR1 and CDR2: SNHLY, FYNNEI. The CDR3 runs 13 residues. CDR3 loop: CASTGGLTYEQYF. CDR3 in DNA: TGTGCCAGCACAGGAGGACTCACCTACGAGCAGTACTTC.

V usage is TRBV5-1 and J usage is TRBJ2-1, with 10 bases fitting TRBD2. The CDR3 is 15 residues long. The germline V gene has CDR1 SGHRS and CDR2 YFSETQ. The V gene end was trimmed by 1 base and the J gene end by 6 bases; junction bases not matched to a gene: 4. This chain's CDR3 is CASSLQLAGVNEQFF. CDR3 bases: TGCGCCAGCAGCTTGCAGCTAGCGGGGGTCAATGAGCAGTTCTTC.

This chain connects TRBV6-5 to TRBJ2-7; D remains ambiguous. The CDR3 loop spans 13 amino acids. The germline gives CDR1 MNHEY, CDR2 SVGAGI. Trimming pared 10 bases from V and 7 bases from J, leaving 20 bases between. The CDR3 nucleotides are TGTGCCACTCGTGGTCTAAGGCAGGAAGAGCAGTACTTC. Its translation: CATRGLRQEEQYF.

This chain connects TRBV5-4 to TRBJ2-7; TRBD1 matches 8 bases. The CDR3 is 14 residues long. Germline lookup yields CDR1 SGHNT and CDR2 YYREEE (reference sequence). With 4 bases clipped from V and 4 bases from J, the junction kept 7 bases outside the gene matches. CDR3 DNA: TGTGCCAGCAGCGAAAGGACAGGGACTTACGAGCAGTACTTC. It encodes CASSERTGTYEQYF.

The rearrangement uses TRBV3-1 (or the pseudogene TRBV3-2) and TRBJ2-2, with D uncertain. V lost 1 base and J 11 bases, leaving 8 bases between the germline ends. Per germline, CDR1 LGHDT and CDR2 YNNKEL (reference sequence). The CDR3 covers 12 residues. CDR3 region: CASSQAPNELFF. CDR3 sequence (DNA): TGTGCCAGCAGCCAAGCCCCTAACGAGCTGTTTTTT.

V and J are TRBV30 and TRBJ1-5; 10 bases fit TRBD1. The junction had 4 bases not matched to a gene; V was cut back by 7 bases and J by 1 base. The CDR3 has 14 residues. The germline CDR1 and CDR2 sequences are GTSNPN and SVGIG (reference sequence). Written as DNA, the CDR3 is TGTGCCTCCAGACAGGGGGCGAGCAATCAGCCCCAGCATTTT. This codes for CASRQGASNQPQHF.

The J gene is TRBJ1-2, the V gene TRBV18; 10 nucleotides line up with TRBD1. Germline values: CDR1 KGHSH, CDR2 LQKENI. CDR3 length: 18 amino acids. The V and J ends lost 3 bases and 2 bases, in that order; junction bases with no gene match: 12. CDR3 loop: CASSPLPGQGLSNYGYTF. The CDR3 nucleotides are TGTGCCAGCTCACCTCTGCCGGGACAGGGGCTATCGAACTATGGCTACACCTTC.

The chain is built from TRBV12-3 or TRBV12-4 and TRBJ2-7, with unresolved D. The CDR3 covers 13 residues. The germline V and J ends were trimmed by 5 bases and 0 bases, with 8 bases remaining between them. The CDR3 DNA reads as TGTGCCAGCAGTAGGCAGGTCTCCTACGAGCAGTACTTC. Protein: CASSRQVSYEQYF.

The chain has TRBV7-2 and TRBJ2-1; the D is unclear. V lost 1 base and J 6 bases, leaving 16 bases between the germline ends. The V gene's germline CDR1 is SGHTA and CDR2 FQGNSA. The CDR3 has 16 residues. CDR3 loop: CASSLGLTSLSNEQFF. CDR3 sequence (DNA): TGTGCCAGCAGCTTAGGACTCACCTCACTTTCCAATGAGCAGTTCTTC. The variable domain in full, completed from reference TRBV7-2 and TRBJ2-1, reads GAGVSQSPSNKVTEKGKDVELRCDPISGHTALYWYRQSLGQGLEFLIYFQGNSAPDKSGLPSDRFSAERTGGSVSTLTIQRTQQEDSAVYLCASSLGLTSLSNEQFFGPGTRLTVL.

The genes are TRBV11-2 and TRBJ1-2; D gene unclear. V lost 3 bases, J lost 2 bases, and 13 bases lay in between. Germline lookup yields CDR1 SGHAT and CDR2 FQNNGV. This CDR3 region has 15 residues. The CDR3 here is CASSLHQDFNYGYTF. In DNA form, the CDR3 reads TGTGCCAGCAGCTTGCACCAGGATTTCAACTATGGCTACACCTTC.

The chain is built from TRBV4-2 and TRBJ2-7; a weak D match, TRBD2 (6 bases). Looked up from germline, CDR1 is LGHNA and CDR2 is YNFKEQ. Trimming removed 0 bases from V and 0 bases from J, with 21 bases in between. The CDR3 totals 19 residues. CDR3 residues: CASSQERGRRDSSSYEQYF. The CDR3 bases are TGTGCCAGCAGCCAAGAGCGGGGTCGGAGGGACTCGAGCTCCTACGAGCAGTACTTC.

The chain joins TRBV4-3 to TRBJ2-5; 9 bases map to TRBD2. This CDR3 region has 16 residues. Germline-derived CDR1 and CDR2 are LGHNA and YSLEER. V trimming: 4 bases; J trimming: 2 bases; junction bases outside the gene matches: 8. The CDR3 nucleotides are TGCGCCAGCAGCCCCGCCTTGACTAGCGGACAAGAGACCCAGTACTTC. This encodes CASSPALTSGQETQYF.

J is TRBJ1-6 and V is TRBV6-5; no reliable D call. Germline lookup yields CDR1 MNHEY and CDR2 SVGAGI. V was pared by 6 bases and J by 4 bases, with 10 bases between. This CDR3 spans 14 amino acids. In DNA, the CDR3 is TGTGCCAGCAGGACGACAAAGTATAATTCACCCCTCCACTTT. This translates into CASRTTKYNSPLHF.

The rearrangement uses TRBV5-1 and TRBJ1-1; 8 bases agree with TRBD1. V lost 0 bases, J lost 11 bases, and 9 bases stayed unmatched. This CDR3 contains 14 residues. CDR1 is SGHRS and CDR2 is YFSETQ in the germline V gene. The CDR3 DNA reads TGCGCCAGCAGCTTGGGATATGGGACAGGTGGGGCTTTCTTT. Its translation: CASSLGYGTGGAFF.

The count of this clone is one. This rearrangement joins TRBV5-6 to TRBJ1-5, with 7 bases lining up with TRBD1. CDR1 and CDR2 (germline): SGHDT, YYEEEE. V dropped 0 bases and J dropped 11; count of bases not matched to a gene: 11. The CDR3 runs to 15 residues. CDR3: CASSLARGQAGAQHF. The CDR3 nucleotides are TGTGCCAGCAGCTTGGCCCGCGGACAGGCAGGAGCCCAGCATTTT.